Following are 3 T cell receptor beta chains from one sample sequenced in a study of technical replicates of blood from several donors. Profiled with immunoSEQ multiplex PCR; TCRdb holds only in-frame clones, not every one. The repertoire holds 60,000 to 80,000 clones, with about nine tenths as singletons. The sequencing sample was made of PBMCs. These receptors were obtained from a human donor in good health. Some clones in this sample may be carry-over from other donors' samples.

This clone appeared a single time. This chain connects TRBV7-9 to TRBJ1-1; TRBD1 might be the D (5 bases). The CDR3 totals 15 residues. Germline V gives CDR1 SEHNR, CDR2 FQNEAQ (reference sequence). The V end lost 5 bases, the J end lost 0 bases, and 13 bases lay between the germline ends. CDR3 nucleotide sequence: TGTGCCAGCAGCCAAGGGGTCGGACTGAACACTGAAGCTTTCTTT. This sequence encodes CASSQGVGLNTEAFF.

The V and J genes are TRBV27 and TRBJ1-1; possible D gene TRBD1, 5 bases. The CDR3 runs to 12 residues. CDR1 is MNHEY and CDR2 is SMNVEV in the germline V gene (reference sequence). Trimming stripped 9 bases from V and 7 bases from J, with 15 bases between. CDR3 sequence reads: CASSQGRGEAFF. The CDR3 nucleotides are TGTGCCAGTTCTCAGGGAAGGGGTGAAGCTTTCTTT.

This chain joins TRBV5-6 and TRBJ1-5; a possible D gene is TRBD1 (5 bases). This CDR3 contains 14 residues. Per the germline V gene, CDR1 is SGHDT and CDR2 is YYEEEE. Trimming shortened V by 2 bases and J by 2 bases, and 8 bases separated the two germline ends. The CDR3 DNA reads TGTGCCAGCAGCTTAGGGGTCCGCAATCAGCCCCAGCATTTT. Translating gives CASSLGVRNQPQHF.